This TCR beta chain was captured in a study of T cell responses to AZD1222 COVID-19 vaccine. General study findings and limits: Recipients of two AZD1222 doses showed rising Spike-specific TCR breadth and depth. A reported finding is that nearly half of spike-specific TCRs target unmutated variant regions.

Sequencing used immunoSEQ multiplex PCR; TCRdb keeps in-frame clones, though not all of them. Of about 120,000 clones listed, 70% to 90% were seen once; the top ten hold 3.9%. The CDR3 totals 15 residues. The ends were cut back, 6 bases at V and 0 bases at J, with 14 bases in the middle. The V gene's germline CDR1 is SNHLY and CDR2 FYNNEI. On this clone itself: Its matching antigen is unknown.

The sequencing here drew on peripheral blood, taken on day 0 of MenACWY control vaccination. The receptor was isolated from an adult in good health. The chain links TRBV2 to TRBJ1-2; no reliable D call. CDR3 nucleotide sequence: TGTGCCAGCAGCGGCGGAACAGCAGCTAACTATGGCTACACCTTC. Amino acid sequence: CASSGGTAANYGYTF.